One T cell receptor (beta chain) is described in this entry. Study processing details: Scientists estimated how many nucleated cells there were by amplifying reference gene primers. Libraries were prepared by immunoSEQ multiplex PCR; TCRdb keeps only in-frame clonotypes and omits some of them. V, J and clone size are those of that table, while D and trimming were read from the DNA. The data hold 86,000 or so clones, with around 91% observed a single time. The CDR3 is 18 amino acids. Per germline, CDR1 LNHDA and CDR2 SQIVND (reference sequence). Unmatched junction bases numbered 22, after V lost 9 bases and J lost 7 bases. This record comes from a study of blood T cell repertoires in COVID-19. Across the study: Acute and convalescent COVID-19 samples came from the United States, Italy and Spain. Sample material is recorded as cDNA or gDNA derived from T cells, B-cell-depleted T cells, or PBMCs.

Sequenced input: peripheral blood. The rearrangement uses TRBV19 and TRBJ2-2, with TRBD2 matching 8 bases. The sequence came from a woman in her fifties or sixties in a cohort sampled during active COVID-19. The DNA of the CDR3 is TGTGCCAGCTCGGGGGGGATCCGACAACGCCGAGGGGGCGGGGAGCTGTTTTTT. Translated, it gives CASSGGIRQRRGGGELFF.